The 26 T cell receptor beta chains below were found in one sample sequenced in a study of blood T cell repertoires in COVID-19. Sequenced by immunoSEQ multiplex PCR; TCRdb stores in-frame clones only, minus some. This table has 300,000 to 350,000 clones, about nine tenths appearing once. The sequencing sample was made of peripheral blood. These receptors were collected from a young man with COVID-19, enrolled during active disease.

The genes are TRBV29-1 and TRBJ2-1, with 9 bases lining up with TRBD1. Trimming took 6 bases from V and 7 from J; bases not matched to a gene: 7. Germline CDR1 reads SQVTM; CDR2 reads ANQGSEA. This CDR3 has 13 residues. CDR3: CSVRDRAWNEQFF. CDR3 nucleotide sequence: TGCAGCGTGAGGGACAGGGCTTGGAATGAGCAGTTCTTC.

Only one count was recorded for this clone. The V call is TRBV7-9, the J call TRBJ2-1; 11 bases map to TRBD2. CDR1 and CDR2 from the germline V gene are SEHNR and FQNEAQ (reference sequence). This CDR3 has 17 amino acids. Trimming took 2 bases from V and 8 from J; bases not matched to a gene: 11. Here the CDR3 reads CASSLKGTSGPRDEQFF. The CDR3 DNA reads as TGTGCCAGCAGCTTAAAAGGGACTAGCGGACCTCGGGATGAGCAGTTCTTC. Complete variable domain (other parts from reference TRBV7-9 and TRBJ2-1): DTGVSQNPRHKITKRGQNVTFRCDPISEHNRLYWYRQTLGQGPEFLTYFQNEAQLEKSRLLSDRFSAERPKGSFSTLEIQRTEQGDSAMYLCASSLKGTSGPRDEQFFGPGTRLTVL.

The gene calls are TRBV7-8 and TRBJ1-1; maybe TRBD1 (6 bases). This CDR3 contains 14 residues. The V end was cut by 5 bases, the J end by 2 bases, with 12 bases between. Germline V CDR1 and CDR2: SGHVS, FQNEAQ. The CDR3 reads CASSLQGSNTEAFF. In DNA form, the CDR3 reads TGTGCCAGCAGCCTACAGGGATCAAACACTGAAGCTTTCTTT.

This clone was seen only once. The chain combines TRBV6-6 with TRBJ2-7; 8 bases fit TRBD2. Germline V gene data show CDR1 as MNHNY and CDR2 as SVGAGI (reference sequence). The CDR3 spans 15 residues. The ends lost 2 bases at V and 3 bases at J; junction bases unmatched: 6. The chain's CDR3 is CASSYVSGGSYEQYF. For the CDR3, the DNA is TGTGCCAGCAGTTACGTGTCGGGGGGGAGCTACGAGCAGTACTTC.

This chain joins TRBV30 and TRBJ2-3; 8 bases are shared with TRBD1. The germline CDR1 and CDR2 sequences are GTSNPN and SVGIG (reference sequence). This CDR3 is built from 13 residues. V was pared by 4 bases and J by 5 bases, with 5 bases of the junction left unmatched. CDR3 in DNA: TGTGCCTGGACAGGGGGCTTGGGAGATACGCAGTATTTT. It yields the protein CAWTGGLGDTQYF.

This clone was seen only a few times. The chain carries TRBV7-9 and TRBJ1-2; TRBD1 agrees at 7 bases. The germline CDR1 and CDR2 sequences are SEHNR and FQNEAQ (reference sequence). The CDR3 is 14 amino acids. V lost 4 bases and J lost 3; bases outside the gene matches: 5. This CDR3 reads CASSSTGTYYGYTF. Written as DNA, the CDR3 is TGTGCCAGCAGCTCGACAGGGACGTACTATGGCTACACCTTC. The complete variable domain, with remaining parts taken from reference TRBV7-9 and TRBJ1-2, reads DTGVSQNPRHKITKRGQNVTFRCDPISEHNRLYWYRQTLGQGPEFLTYFQNEAQLEKSRLLSDRFSAERPKGSFSTLEIQRTEQGDSAMYLCASSSTGTYYGYTFGSGTRLTVV.

The J gene is TRBJ2-2, the V gene TRBV4-3; TRBD2 matches at 14 bases. V lost 0 bases, J lost 0 bases, and 6 bases stayed unmatched. Germline V gives CDR1 LGHNA, CDR2 YSLEER. The CDR3 is 20 amino acids. Here the CDR3 DNA reads TGCGCCAGCAGCCAAGATAGGAGACTAGCGGGAGGGCCGAACACCGGGGAGCTGTTTTTT. This translates into CASSQDRRLAGGPNTGELFF.

A word on this clone: A read error may produce the germline difference seen at one junction end. The rearrangement uses TRBV28 and TRBJ2-7; 8 nucleotides match TRBD2. From germline, CDR1 is MDHEN and CDR2 SYDVKM. The CDR3 length is 15 residues. As DNA, the CDR3 is TGTGCCAGCAGGAGCCCGGGACTAGGTGCCACGAGCACCATCTTC. This translates into CASRSPGLGATSTIF.

V usage is TRBV11-3 and J usage is TRBJ2-2, with 12 bases that match TRBD2. The CDR3 is 20 amino acids. Germline CDR1 is SGHNT and CDR2 is YENEEA. The trim removed 0 bases at V and 5 bases at J, leaving 13 bases unmatched. CDR3 bases: TGTGCCAGCAGCTTAGATCTCTGGCTAGCGGGAGGGCCTCGGACCGGGGAGCTGTTTTTT. Amino acid sequence: CASSLDLWLAGGPRTGELFF.

The V gene is TRBV4-3, the J gene TRBJ2-5; TRBD1 aligns across 11 bases. With V trimmed by 0 bases and J by 4 bases, 13 bases remained unmatched. Germline V CDR1 and CDR2: LGHNA, YSLEER. This CDR3 region has 19 residues. CDR3 nucleotide sequence: TGCGCCAGCAGCCAAGACCTACCGGGACAGGGGGATTTCGGAGAGACCCAGTACTTC. Amino acids: CASSQDLPGQGDFGETQYF.

The chain uses TRBV29-1 and TRBJ2-3; D may be TRBD2 (5 bases). Germline CDR1 and CDR2: SQVTM and ANQGSEA. With 7 bases removed from V and 6 bases from J, the gap between germline ends came to 14 bases. The CDR3 extends over 12 amino acids. The CDR3 sequence is CSDTNTGDTQYF. CDR3 DNA: TGCAGCGATACAAATACGGGGGATACGCAGTATTTT.

The chain has TRBV18 and TRBJ1-1, with 9 bases fitting TRBD1. V dropped 0 bases and J dropped 4; count of bases not matched to a gene: 6. From germline, CDR1 is KGHSH and CDR2 LQKENI. This CDR3 contains 16 residues. CDR3 in DNA: TGTGCCAGCTCACCACCTTCCACAGGGGGCTTCACTGAAGCTTTCTTT. Its translation is CASSPPSTGGFTEAFF.

The chain has TRBV5-1 and TRBJ2-5, with TRBD1 as a possible D gene (5 bases). The V gene's germline CDR1 is SGHRS and CDR2 YFSETQ. The CDR3 runs to 15 residues. Trimming took off 6 bases at V and 4 bases at J, with 19 bases between the two ends. CDR3 protein: CASTSQGAQGETQYF. The CDR3 DNA sequence: TGCGCCAGCACATCCCAAGGGGCGCAAGGAGAGACCCAGTACTTC.

This clone was detected once. This sequence joins TRBV28 and TRBJ1-5; D unresolved. The CDR3 runs 14 residues. Germline lookup yields CDR1 MDHEN and CDR2 SYDVKM. The V gene lost 6 bases and the J gene lost 9 bases, with 18 bases spanning the gap. The CDR3 DNA reads TGTGCCAGCAGACCCCGCTCAATAGTCGGGCCCCAGCATTTT. Translation gives CASRPRSIVGPQHF.

The gene calls are TRBV24-1 and TRBJ1-2; 11 nucleotides align to TRBD1. This CDR3 region has 18 residues. The ends lost 4 bases at V and 1 base at J; junction bases unmatched: 10. Looked up from germline, CDR1 is KGHDR and CDR2 is SFDVKD. CDR3 coding DNA: TGTGCCACCAGTGACTCTCCCGGGACAGGGGGATTTAACTATGGCTACACCTTC. Translated, it gives CATSDSPGTGGFNYGYTF.

Written as DNA, the CDR3 is TGTGCCAGCAGTGAGCTGTGGGCCAATCAGCCCCAGCATTTT. Its translation: CASSELWANQPQHF. This chain connects TRBV25-1 to TRBJ1-5, with D unresolved. The germline gives CDR1 MGHDK, CDR2 SYGVNS. Trimming shortened V by 3 bases and J by 3 bases, and 9 bases separated the two germline ends. CDR3 length equals 14 residues.

The chain uses TRBV6-5 and TRBJ2-7; possibly TRBD1 for D (5 bases). Trimming removed 0 bases from V and 1 base from J, with 13 bases in between. The CDR3 has 16 amino acids. Germline V gene data show CDR1 as MNHEY and CDR2 as SVGAGI. CDR3 sequence: CASSYSGSAGSYEQYF. The CDR3 coding sequence is TGTGCCAGCAGTTACTCGGGGTCGGCAGGGTCCTACGAGCAGTACTTC.

V gene TRBV3-1 (or the pseudogene TRBV3-2) combines with J gene TRBJ1-2; TRBD1 matches at 8 bases. With V trimmed by 2 bases and J by 7 bases, 9 bases remained unmatched. Per the germline V gene, CDR1 is LGHDT and CDR2 is YNNKEL (reference sequence). This CDR3 spans 15 amino acids. This chain's CDR3 is CASSQTIQGARGYTF. The CDR3 DNA sequence: TGTGCCAGCAGCCAAACCATCCAGGGGGCCCGTGGCTACACCTTC.

This sequence joins TRBV21-1 and TRBJ1-1; the table's D call, TRBD1, has no DNA check behind it. TRBV21-1 is classified as a pseudogene. There are 15 residues in the CDR3. This CDR3 reads CASSKDRTEDGEAFF. The CDR3 DNA follows: TGTGCCAGCAGCAAAGACCGGACAGAGGACGGGGAAGCTTTCTTT.

In the case of this clone: A clone one base away is much larger, so this may be a read error. This rearrangement joins TRBV12-3 or TRBV12-4 to TRBJ2-3; D is perhaps TRBD2 (6 bases). The CDR3 has 12 residues. Trimming stripped 6 bases from V and 4 bases from J, with 8 bases between. The CDR3 bases are TGTGCCAGCAGGCGACTAGCAGATACGCAGTATTTT. This encodes CASRRLADTQYF.

V usage is TRBV5-4 and J usage is TRBJ1-1, with 8 nucleotides matching TRBD1. Unmatched junction bases numbered 13, after V lost 4 bases and J lost 2 bases. The germline V gene encodes CDR1 SGHNT and CDR2 YYREEE (reference sequence). This CDR3 has 17 residues. The CDR3 is CASSRYADRVQNTEAFF. The CDR3 DNA reads as TGTGCCAGCAGCCGCTATGCGGACAGGGTTCAAAACACTGAAGCTTTCTTT.

V usage is TRBV28 and J usage is TRBJ1-4; no firm D call. Per germline, CDR1 MDHEN and CDR2 SYDVKM. CDR3 length: 14 residues. Trimming cost V 3 bases and J 5 bases, with 10 bases left between them. Written as DNA, the CDR3 is TGTGCCAGCAGTTTGAGACGGGAGAATGAAAAACTGTTTTTT. The encoded protein is CASSLRRENEKLFF.

This sequence joins TRBV19 and TRBJ2-1; 13 bases fit TRBD2. Losses at the gene ends were 5 bases for V and 7 bases for J; bases not matched to a gene: 2. The CDR3 covers 14 residues. Germline loops: CDR1 LNHDA, CDR2 SQIVND (reference sequence). This CDR3 is CASSAGLAGNEQFF. The CDR3 region has the DNA TGTGCCAGTAGTGCGGGACTAGCGGGAAATGAGCAGTTCTTC.

This clone showed up just once. The chain combines TRBV3-1 (or the pseudogene TRBV3-2) with TRBJ2-3; D unresolved. The CDR3 sequence is 13 residues long. Trimming cost V 8 bases and J 8 bases, with 17 bases left between them. Looked up from germline, CDR1 is LGHDT and CDR2 is YNNKEL (reference sequence). The CDR3 DNA reads TGTGCCAGCGGAACAGCCCCTTCTGGTACGCAGTATTTT. It yields the protein CASGTAPSGTQYF.

This clone appeared a few times. This sequence joins TRBV10-3 and TRBJ1-5, with D uncertain. V was clipped by 4 bases and J by 4 bases, with 17 bases between them. The CDR3 has 16 residues. The V gene's germline CDR1 is ENHRY and CDR2 SYGVKD. CDR3 protein: CAISGRDTRGNQPQHF. DNA of the CDR3: TGTGCCATCAGTGGGAGAGACACCAGAGGGAATCAGCCCCAGCATTTT.

The chain carries TRBV19 and TRBJ2-2; 7 bases line up with TRBD1. Trimming took 8 bases from V and 4 from J; bases not matched to a gene: 7. The CDR3 has 14 residues. Germline CDR1 and CDR2: LNHDA and SQIVND (reference sequence). Written as DNA, the CDR3 is TGTGCCAGTTTCCTCTCAGGGGGCACCGGGGAGCTGTTTTTT. Its translation is CASFLSGGTGELFF.